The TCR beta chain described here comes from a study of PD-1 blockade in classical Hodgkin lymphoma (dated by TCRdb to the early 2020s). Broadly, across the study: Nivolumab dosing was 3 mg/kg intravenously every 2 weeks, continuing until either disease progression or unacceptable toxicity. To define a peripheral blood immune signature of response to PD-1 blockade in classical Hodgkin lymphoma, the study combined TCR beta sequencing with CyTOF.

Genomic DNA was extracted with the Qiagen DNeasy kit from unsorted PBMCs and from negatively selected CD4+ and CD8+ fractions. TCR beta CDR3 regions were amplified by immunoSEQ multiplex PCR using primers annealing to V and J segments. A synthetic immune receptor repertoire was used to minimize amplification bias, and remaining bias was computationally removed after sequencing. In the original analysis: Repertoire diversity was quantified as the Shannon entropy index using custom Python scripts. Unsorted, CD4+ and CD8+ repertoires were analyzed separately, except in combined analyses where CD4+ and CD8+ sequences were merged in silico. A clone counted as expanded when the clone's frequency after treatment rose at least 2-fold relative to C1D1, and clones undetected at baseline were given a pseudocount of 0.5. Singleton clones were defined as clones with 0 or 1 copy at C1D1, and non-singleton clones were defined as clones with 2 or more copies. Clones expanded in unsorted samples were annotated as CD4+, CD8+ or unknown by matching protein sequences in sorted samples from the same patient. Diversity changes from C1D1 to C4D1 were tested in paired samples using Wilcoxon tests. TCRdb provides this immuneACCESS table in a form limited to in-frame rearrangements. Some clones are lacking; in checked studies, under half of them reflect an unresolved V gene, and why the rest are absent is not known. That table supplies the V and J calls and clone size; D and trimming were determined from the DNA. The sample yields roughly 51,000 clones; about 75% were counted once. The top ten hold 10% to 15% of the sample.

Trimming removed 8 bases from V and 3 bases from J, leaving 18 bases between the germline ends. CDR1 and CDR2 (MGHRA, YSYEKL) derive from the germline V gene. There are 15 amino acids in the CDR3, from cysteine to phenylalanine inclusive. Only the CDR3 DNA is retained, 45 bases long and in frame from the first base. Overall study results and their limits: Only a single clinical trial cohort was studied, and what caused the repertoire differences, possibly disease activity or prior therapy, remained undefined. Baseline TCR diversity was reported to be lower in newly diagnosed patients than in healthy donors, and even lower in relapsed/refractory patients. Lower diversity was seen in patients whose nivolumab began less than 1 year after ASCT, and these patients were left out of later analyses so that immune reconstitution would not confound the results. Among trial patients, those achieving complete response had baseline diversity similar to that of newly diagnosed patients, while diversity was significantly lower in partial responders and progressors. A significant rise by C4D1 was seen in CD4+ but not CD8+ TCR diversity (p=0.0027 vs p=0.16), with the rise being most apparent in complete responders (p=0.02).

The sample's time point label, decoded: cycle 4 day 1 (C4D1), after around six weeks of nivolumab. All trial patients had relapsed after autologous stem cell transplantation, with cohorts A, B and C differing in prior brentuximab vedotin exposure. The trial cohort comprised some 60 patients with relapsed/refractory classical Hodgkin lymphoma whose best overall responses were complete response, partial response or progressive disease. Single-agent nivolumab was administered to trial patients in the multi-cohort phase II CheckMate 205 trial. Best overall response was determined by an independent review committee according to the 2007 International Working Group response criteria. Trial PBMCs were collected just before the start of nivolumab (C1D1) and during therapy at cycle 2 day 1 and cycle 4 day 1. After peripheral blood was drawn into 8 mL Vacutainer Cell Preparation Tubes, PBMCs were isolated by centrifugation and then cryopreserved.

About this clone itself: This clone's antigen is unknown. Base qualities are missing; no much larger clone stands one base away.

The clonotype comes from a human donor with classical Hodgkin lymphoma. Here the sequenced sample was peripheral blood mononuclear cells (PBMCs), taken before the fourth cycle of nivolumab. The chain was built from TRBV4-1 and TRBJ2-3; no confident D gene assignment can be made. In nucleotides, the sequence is TGCGCCAGCGGCGAACAAGTCCGCATAACAGATACGCAGTATTTT. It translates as CASGEQVRITDTQYF.